The T cell receptor beta chain under discussion was sequenced for a study of blood T cell repertoires in COVID-19. Original methodology: From reference gene primer amplification, estimates of nucleated cell counts were derived. Sequenced by immunoSEQ multiplex PCR; TCRdb stores in-frame clones only, minus some. The V and J calls and clone size come from that table; D and trimming were worked out from the DNA. Of roughly 250,000 clones in the sample, about 88% were seen once. With V trimmed by 3 bases and J by 4 bases, 13 bases remained unmatched. The CDR3 extends over 17 amino acids. Germline-derived CDR1 and CDR2 are KGHSH and LQKENI.

This chain joins TRBV18 and TRBJ1-2, with 8 bases matching TRBD1. The receptor was isolated from a woman between 40 and 55 years old who had recovered from COVID-19. Material for sequencing was peripheral blood. The DNA of the CDR3 is TGTGCCAGCTCACCCGGACAGGGAAGAGCCAGAGGCTATGGCTACACCTTC. It codes for CASSPGQGRARGYGYTF.